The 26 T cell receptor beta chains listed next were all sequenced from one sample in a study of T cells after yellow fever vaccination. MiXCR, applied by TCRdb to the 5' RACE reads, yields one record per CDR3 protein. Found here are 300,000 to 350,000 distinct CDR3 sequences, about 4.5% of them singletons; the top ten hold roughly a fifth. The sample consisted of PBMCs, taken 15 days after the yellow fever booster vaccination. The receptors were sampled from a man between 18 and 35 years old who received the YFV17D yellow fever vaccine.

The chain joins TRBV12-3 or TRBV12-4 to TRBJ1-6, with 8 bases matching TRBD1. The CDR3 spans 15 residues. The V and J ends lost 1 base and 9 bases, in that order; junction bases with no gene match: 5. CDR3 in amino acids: CASSLDRTGFSPLHF. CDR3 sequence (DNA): TGTGCCAGCAGTTTAGACCGGACAGGGTTTTCACCCCTCCACTTT.

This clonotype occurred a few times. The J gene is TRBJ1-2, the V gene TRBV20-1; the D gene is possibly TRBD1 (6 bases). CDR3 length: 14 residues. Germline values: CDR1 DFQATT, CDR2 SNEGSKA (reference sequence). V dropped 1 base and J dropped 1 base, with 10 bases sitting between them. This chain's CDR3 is CSARGTAVNYGYTF. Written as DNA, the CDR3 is TGCAGTGCTAGAGGGACAGCCGTTAACTATGGCTACACCTTC.

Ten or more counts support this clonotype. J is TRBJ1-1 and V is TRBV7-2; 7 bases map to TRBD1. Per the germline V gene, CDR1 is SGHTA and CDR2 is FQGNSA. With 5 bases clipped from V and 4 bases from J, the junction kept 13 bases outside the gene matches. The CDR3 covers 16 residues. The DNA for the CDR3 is TGTGCCAGCAGCCCACTCGCGGTCGACAGGGTCACTGAAGCTTTCTTT. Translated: CASSPLAVDRVTEAFF.

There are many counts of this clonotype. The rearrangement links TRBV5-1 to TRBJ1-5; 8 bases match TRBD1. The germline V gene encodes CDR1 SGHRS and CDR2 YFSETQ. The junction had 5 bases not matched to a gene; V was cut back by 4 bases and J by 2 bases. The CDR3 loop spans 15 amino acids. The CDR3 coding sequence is TGCGCCAGCAGCCCTGGACAGGGCGGCAATCAGCCCCAGCATTTT. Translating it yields CASSPGQGGNQPQHF. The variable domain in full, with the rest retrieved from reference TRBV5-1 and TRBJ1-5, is KAGVTQTPRYLIKTRGQQVTLSCSPISGHRSVSWYQQTPGQGLQFLFEYFSETQRNKGNFPGRFSGRQFSNSRSEMNVSTLELGDSALYLCASSPGQGGNQPQHFGDGTRLSIL.

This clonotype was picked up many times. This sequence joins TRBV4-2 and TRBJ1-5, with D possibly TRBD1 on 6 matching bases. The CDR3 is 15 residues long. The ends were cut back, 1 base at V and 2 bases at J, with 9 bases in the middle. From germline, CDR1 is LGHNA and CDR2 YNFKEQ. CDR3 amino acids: CASSQVRGGNQPQHF. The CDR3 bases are TGTGCCAGCAGCCAAGTGAGGGGGGGCAATCAGCCCCAGCATTTT.

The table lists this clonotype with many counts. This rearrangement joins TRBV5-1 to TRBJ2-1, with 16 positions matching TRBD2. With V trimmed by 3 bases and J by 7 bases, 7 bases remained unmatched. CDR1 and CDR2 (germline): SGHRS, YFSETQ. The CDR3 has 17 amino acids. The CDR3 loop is CASSSGTSGGAMNEQFF. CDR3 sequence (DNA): TGCGCCAGCAGCTCCGGGACTAGCGGGGGGGCCATGAATGAGCAGTTCTTC.

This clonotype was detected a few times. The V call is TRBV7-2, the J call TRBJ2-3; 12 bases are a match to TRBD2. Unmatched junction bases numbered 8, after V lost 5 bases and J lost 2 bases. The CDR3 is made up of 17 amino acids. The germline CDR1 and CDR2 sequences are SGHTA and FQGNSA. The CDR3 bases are TGTGCCAGCAGCGCCCGACTAGCGGGGGCTACCACAGATACGCAGTATTTT. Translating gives CASSARLAGATTDTQYF.

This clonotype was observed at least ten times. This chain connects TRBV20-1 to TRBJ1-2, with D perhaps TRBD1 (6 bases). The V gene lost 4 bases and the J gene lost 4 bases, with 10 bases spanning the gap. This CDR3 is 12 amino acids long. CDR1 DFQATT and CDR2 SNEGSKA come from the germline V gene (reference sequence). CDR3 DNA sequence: TGCAGTGCTAAGGGGGGGCCCTATGGCTACACCTTC. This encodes CSAKGGPYGYTF.

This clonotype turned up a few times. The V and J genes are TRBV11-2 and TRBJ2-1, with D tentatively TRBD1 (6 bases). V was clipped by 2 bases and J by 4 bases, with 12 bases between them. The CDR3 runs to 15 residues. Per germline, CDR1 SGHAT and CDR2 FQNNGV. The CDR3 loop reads CASSLYQGIYNEQFF. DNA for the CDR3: TGTGCCAGCAGCTTATACCAGGGGATATACAATGAGCAGTTCTTC.

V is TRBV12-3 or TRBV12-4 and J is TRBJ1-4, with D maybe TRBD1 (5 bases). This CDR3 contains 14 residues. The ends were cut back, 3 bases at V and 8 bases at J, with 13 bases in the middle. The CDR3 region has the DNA TGTGCCAGCAGTTTGGGGGTTAGGGAGGAAAAACTGTTTTTT. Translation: CASSLGVREEKLFF.

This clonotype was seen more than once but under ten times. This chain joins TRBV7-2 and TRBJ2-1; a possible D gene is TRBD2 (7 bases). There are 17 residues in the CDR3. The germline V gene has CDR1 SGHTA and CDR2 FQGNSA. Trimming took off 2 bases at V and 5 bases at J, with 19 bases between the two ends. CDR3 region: CASSLTRRGGLNNEQFF. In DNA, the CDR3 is TGTGCCAGCAGCTTAACCAGAAGGGGGGGGCTGAACAATGAGCAGTTCTTC.

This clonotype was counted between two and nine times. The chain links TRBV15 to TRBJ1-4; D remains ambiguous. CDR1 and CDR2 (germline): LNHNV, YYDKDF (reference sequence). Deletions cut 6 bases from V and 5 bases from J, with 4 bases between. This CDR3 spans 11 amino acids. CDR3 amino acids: CATSRNEKLFF. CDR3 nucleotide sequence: TGTGCCACCAGTAGAAATGAAAAACTGTTTTTT.

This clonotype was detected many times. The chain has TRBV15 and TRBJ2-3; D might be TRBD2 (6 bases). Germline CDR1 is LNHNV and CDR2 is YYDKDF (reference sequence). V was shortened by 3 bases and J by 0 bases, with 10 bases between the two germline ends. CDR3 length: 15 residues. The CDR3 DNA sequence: TGTGCCACCAGCAGTTGGGACTCCAGCACAGATACGCAGTATTTT. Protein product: CATSSWDSSTDTQYF.

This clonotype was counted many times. CDR3 sequence (DNA): TGTGCCAGCAGCTTAGGGGGACACAACTATGGCTACACCTTC. Amino acid sequence: CASSLGGHNYGYTF. This chain uses TRBV11-1 with TRBJ1-2; TRBD1 might be the D (6 bases). This CDR3 is built from 14 residues. The germline gives CDR1 SGHAT, CDR2 FQDESV (reference sequence). Trimming stripped 1 base from V and 2 bases from J, with 8 bases between.

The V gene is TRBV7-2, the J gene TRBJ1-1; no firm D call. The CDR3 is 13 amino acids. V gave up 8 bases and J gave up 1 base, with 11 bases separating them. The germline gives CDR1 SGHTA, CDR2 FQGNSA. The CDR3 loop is CASGIDTNTEAFF. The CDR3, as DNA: TGTGCCAGCGGAATAGACACGAACACTGAAGCTTTCTTT.

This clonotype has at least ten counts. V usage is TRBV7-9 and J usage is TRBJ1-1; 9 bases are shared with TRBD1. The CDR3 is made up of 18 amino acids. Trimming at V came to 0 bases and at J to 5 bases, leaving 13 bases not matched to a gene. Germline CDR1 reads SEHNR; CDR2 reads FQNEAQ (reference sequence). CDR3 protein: CASSLALGDRVGRTEAFF. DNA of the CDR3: TGTGCCAGCAGCTTAGCCCTTGGGGACAGGGTAGGTCGAACTGAAGCTTTCTTT. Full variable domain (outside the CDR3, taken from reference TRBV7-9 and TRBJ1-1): DTGVSQNPRHKITKRGQNVTFRCDPISEHNRLYWYRQTLGQGPEFLTYFQNEAQLEKSRLLSDRFSAERPKGSFSTLEIQRTEQGDSAMYLCASSLALGDRVGRTEAFFGQGTRLTVV.

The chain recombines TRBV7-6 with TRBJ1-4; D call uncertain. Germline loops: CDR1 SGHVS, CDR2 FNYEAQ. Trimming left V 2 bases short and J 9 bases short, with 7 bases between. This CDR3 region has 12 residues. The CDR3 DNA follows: TGTGCCAGCAGCTTAACGGACCAAAAACTGTTTTTT. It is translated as CASSLTDQKLFF.

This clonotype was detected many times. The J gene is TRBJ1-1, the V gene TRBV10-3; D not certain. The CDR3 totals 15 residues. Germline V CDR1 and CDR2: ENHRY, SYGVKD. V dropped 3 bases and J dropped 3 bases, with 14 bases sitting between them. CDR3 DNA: TGTGCCATCAGTGACTCAAGCGGTTGGGACACTGAAGCTTTCTTT. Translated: CAISDSSGWDTEAFF.

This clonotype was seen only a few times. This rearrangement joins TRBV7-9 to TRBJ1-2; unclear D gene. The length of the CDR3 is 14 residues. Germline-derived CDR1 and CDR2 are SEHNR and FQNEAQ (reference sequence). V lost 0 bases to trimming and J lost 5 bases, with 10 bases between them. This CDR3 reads CASSLAVTEYGYTF. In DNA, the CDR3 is TGTGCCAGCAGCTTAGCAGTGACTGAATATGGCTACACCTTC.

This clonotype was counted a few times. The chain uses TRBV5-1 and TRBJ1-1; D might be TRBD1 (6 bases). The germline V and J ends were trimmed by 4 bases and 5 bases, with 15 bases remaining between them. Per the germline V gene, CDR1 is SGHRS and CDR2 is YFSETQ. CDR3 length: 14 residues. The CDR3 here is CASSRRGGPTEAFF. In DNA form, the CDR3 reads TGCGCCAGCAGCCGCCGGGGGGGGCCAACTGAAGCTTTCTTT.

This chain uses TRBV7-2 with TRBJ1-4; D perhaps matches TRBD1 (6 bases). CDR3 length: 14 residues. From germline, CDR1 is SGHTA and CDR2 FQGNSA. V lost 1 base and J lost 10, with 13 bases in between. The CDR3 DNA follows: TGTGCCAGCAGCTTAGACGGGGGGCGAGGAAAACTGTTTTTT. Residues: CASSLDGGRGKLFF.

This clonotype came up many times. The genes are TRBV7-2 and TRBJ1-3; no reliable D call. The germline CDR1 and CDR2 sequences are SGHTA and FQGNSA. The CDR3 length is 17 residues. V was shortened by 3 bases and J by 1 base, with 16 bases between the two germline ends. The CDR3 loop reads CASSFSSLSGSGNTIYF. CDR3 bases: TGTGCCAGCAGCTTCTCCTCCCTTAGTGGGTCTGGAAACACCATATATTTT.

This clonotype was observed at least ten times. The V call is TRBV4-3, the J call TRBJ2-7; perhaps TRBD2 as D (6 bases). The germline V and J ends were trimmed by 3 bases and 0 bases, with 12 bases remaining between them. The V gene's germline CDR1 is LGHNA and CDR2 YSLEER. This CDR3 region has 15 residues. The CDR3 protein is CASSQEAGSSYEQYF. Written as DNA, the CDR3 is TGCGCCAGCAGCCAGGAAGCCGGGAGCTCCTACGAGCAGTACTTC.

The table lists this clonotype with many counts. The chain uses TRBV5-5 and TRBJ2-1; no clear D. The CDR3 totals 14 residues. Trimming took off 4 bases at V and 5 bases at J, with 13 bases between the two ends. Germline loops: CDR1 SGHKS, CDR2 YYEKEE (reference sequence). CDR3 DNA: TGTGCCAGCAGCCTCCGTTACGTTGACAATGAGCAGTTCTTC. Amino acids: CASSLRYVDNEQFF.

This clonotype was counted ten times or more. The CDR3 reads CASKTSTGGREQYF. CDR3 nucleotides: TGTGCCAGCAAGACCTCGACAGGGGGCAGGGAGCAGTACTTC. The V gene is TRBV6-6, the J gene TRBJ2-7; the match to TRBD1 covers 10 bases. This CDR3 contains 14 residues. Germline CDR1 reads MNHNY; CDR2 reads SVGAGI (reference sequence). V was pared by 7 bases and J by 7 bases, with 10 bases of the junction left unmatched.

For the CDR3, the DNA is TGCGCCAGCGGGCAACAAATTGGAGAGACCCAGTACTTC. It yields the protein CASGQQIGETQYF. V and J are TRBV5-1 and TRBJ2-5; D gene uncertain. Trimming took off 7 bases at V and 4 bases at J, with 14 bases between the two ends. CDR1 and CDR2 from the germline V gene are SGHRS and YFSETQ. This CDR3 spans 13 amino acids.